This is a list of T cell receptor beta chains from one sample in a study of blood T cell repertoires in COVID-19. The repertoire was sequenced with immunoSEQ multiplex PCR; TCRdb's copy has only in-frame clones and lacks some. Of roughly 250,000 clones in the sample, 88% were seen once. The sequencing sample was made of peripheral blood. The receptors were sampled from a woman in her thirties or forties who had recovered from COVID-19. Each CDR3 is given without its conserved first and last residue. Fields, in order: CDR3 protein, V gene, J gene.

CDR3: ASRRQVLPNSPLH
V: TRBV28
J: TRBJ1-6

CDR3: ASSLQGSVIQPQH
V: TRBV7-8
J: TRBJ1-5

CDR3: ASSPRHYRADTQY
V: TRBV5-1
J: TRBJ2-3

CDR3: ASSLVGSSYNSPLH
V: TRBV11-2
J: TRBJ1-6

CDR3: ASSRVPGTGQETQY
V: TRBV7-9
J: TRBJ2-5

CDR3: ASSLEGRRYGTQY
V: TRBV28
J: TRBJ2-3

CDR3: ASSVGVPGYT
V: TRBV2
J: TRBJ1-2

CDR3: ASSSHNTGDGANVLT
V: TRBV7-3
J: TRBJ2-6

CDR3: ASSISSAGRFTNEQF
V: TRBV19
J: TRBJ2-1

CDR3: ASSRDGVGGYT
V: TRBV6-5
J: TRBJ1-2

CDR3: ASSFKLGSTDTQY
V: TRBV5-8
J: TRBJ2-3

CDR3: ASSLDRSYEQY
V: TRBV18
J: TRBJ2-7